The source of this T cell receptor (beta chain) is a study of blood T cells in healthy people across ages. Germline loops: CDR1 MDHEN, CDR2 SYDVKM. V lost 4 bases to trimming and J lost 3 bases, with 18 bases between them. This CDR3 region has 16 residues. This clonotype was observed a few times. No antigen is known for it. Study-level findings and limits: In these data, TCR beta diversity tracked strongly with naive T cell percentage.

A second about 7 to 11 cycle PCR used barcoded and J-beta primers. TCRdb re-called the 5' RACE reads through MiXCR, storing one row per CDR3 protein. The sample lists about 1.6 million distinct CDR3 sequences; around 35% were seen once. The authors extracted at least 5 micrograms of total RNA per sample. Specimen: blood. This receptor was taken from a woman in her thirties in good health. The chain has TRBV28 and TRBJ2-5; D is ambiguous. Here the CDR3 DNA reads TGTGCCAGCAGTTCGGGCAGTTCACAGCTCGAAGAGACCCAGTACTTC. Translated, it gives CASSSGSSQLEETQYF.